A single TCR beta chain is shown here with its context. Its antigen is still unknown. PCR amplification relied on 60 Vbeta primers (plus 13 Jbeta primers). Original handling: Around 11 million shared chains were among the about 80 million unique TCR beta chains that a later analysis counted. This table comes from immunoSEQ multiplex PCR, and its TCRdb copy is limited to in-frame clones, with some not included. For V, J and clone size, that table is used; D and trimming come from the DNA. This sample lists roughly 120,000 clones; its ten largest clones have more than 1%. These data come from a study of cytomegalovirus exposure and HLA in healthy donors. Study as a whole: A prior analysis found 117 million unique TCR beta sequences from 150 million to 200 million T cells.

This CDR3 region has 14 residues. The V gene's germline CDR1 is MNHEY and CDR2 SVGAGI. V was pared by 2 bases and J by 3 bases, with 10 bases between. General study findings and limits: Judged likely to be a sequencing artifact was a cluster of highly shared sequence variants. Segments of the TCR beta V type were, in most cases, productive about 90% or about 30% of the time in an earlier analysis.

The TCR sequence derives from a man younger than 35 in good health and CMV-seronegative. V usage is TRBV6-5 and J usage is TRBJ1-1; no firm D call. The sequencing input was PBMCs. The CDR3 loop is CASSYNSGDTEAFF. Written as DNA, the CDR3 is TGTGCCAGCAGTTACAACTCAGGCGACACTGAAGCTTTCTTT.